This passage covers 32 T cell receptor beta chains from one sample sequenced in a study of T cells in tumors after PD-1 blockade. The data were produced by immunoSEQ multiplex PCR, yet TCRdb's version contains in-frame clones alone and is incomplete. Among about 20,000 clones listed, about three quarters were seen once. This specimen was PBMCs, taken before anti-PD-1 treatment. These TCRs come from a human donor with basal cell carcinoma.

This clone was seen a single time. The CDR3 region has the DNA TGTGCCAGCAAACGGGACAGGGTCGGCAATGAGCAGTTCTTC. It yields the protein CASKRDRVGNEQFF. The chain is built from TRBV6-5 and TRBJ2-1, with 9 bases aligning to TRBD1. The V gene end was trimmed by 7 bases and the J gene end by 6 bases; junction bases not matched to a gene: 7. The germline V gene has CDR1 MNHEY and CDR2 SVGAGI. The CDR3 is 14 amino acids.

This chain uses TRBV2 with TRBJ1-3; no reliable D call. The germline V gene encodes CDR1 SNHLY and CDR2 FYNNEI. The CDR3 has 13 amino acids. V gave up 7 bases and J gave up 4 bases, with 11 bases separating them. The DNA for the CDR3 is TGTGCCAGCAAAGGTGTGTTCGGAAACACCATATATTTT. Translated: CASKGVFGNTIYF. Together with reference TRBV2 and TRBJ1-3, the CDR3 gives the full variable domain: EPEVTQTPSHQVTQMGQEVILRCVPISNHLYFYWYRQILGQKVEFLVSFYNNEISEKSEIFDDQFSVERPDGSNFTLKIRSTKLEDSAMYFCASKGVFGNTIYFGEGSWLTVV.

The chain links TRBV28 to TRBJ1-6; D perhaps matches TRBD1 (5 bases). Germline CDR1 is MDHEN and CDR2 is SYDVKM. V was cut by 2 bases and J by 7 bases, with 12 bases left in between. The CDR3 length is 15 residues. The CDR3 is CASSLGAPGNSPLHF. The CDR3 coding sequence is TGTGCCAGCAGTTTAGGGGCCCCCGGCAATTCACCCCTCCACTTT.

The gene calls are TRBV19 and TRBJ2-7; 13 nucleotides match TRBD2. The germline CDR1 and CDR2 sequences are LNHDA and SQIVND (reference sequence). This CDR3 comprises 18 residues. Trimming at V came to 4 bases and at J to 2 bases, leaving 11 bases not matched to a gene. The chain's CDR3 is CASSKGLAGEGEAYEQYF. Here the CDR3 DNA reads TGTGCCAGTAGTAAAGGACTAGCGGGAGAGGGTGAGGCCTACGAGCAGTACTTC. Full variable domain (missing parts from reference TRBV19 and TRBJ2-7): DGGITQSPKYLFRKEGQNVTLSCEQNLNHDAMYWYRQDPGQGLRLIYYSQIVNDFQKGDIAEGYSVSREKKESFPLTVTSAQKNPTAFYLCASSKGLAGEGEAYEQYFGPGTRLTVT.

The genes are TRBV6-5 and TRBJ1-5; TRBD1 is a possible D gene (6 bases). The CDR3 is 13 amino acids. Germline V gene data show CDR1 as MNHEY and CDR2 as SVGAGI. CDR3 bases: TGTGCTGGGGGGCCTCAGCTGGATCAGCCCCAGCATTTT. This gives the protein CAGGPQLDQPQHF.

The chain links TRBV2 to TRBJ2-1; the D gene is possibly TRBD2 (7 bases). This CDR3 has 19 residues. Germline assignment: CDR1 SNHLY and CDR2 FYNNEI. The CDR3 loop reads CPPSYGGAGAGSSYNEQFF. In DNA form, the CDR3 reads TGTCCCCCCAGTTATGGGGGGGCGGGGGCGGGGAGCTCCTACAATGAGCAGTTCTTC. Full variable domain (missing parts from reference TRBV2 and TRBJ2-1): EPEVTQTPSHQVTQMGQEVILRCVPISNHLYFYWYRQILGQKVEFLVSFYNNEISEKSEIFDDQFSVERPDGSNFTLKIRSTKLEDSAMYFCPPSYGGAGAGSSYNEQFFGPGTRLTVL.

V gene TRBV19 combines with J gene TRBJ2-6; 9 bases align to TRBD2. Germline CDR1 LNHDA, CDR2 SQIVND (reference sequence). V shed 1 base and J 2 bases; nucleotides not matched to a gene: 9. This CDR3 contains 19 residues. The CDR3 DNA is TGTGCCAGTAGTATAGGGGTCGGCGGGGGGGCCCCTGGGGCCAACGTCCTGACTTTC. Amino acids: CASSIGVGGGAPGANVLTF.

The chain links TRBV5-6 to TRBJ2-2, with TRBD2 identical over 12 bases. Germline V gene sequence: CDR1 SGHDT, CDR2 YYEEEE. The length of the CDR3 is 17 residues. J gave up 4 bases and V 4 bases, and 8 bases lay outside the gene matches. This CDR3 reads CASSLGQGLAGTGELFF. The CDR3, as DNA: TGTGCCAGCAGCCTGGGACAGGGACTAGCGGGCACCGGGGAGCTGTTTTTT.

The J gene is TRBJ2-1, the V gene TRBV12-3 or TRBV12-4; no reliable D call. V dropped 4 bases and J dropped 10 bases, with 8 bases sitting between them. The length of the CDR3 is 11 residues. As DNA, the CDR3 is TGTGCCAGCAGTTGGAGCTGGGAGCAGTTCTTC. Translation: CASSWSWEQFF.

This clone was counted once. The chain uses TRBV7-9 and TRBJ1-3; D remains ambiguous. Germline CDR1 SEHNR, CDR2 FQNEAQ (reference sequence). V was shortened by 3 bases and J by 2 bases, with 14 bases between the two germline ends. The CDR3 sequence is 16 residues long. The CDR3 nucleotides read TGTGCCAGCAGCTTCGTACGGATCCTTGCTGGAAACACCATATATTTT. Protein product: CASSFVRILAGNTIYF.

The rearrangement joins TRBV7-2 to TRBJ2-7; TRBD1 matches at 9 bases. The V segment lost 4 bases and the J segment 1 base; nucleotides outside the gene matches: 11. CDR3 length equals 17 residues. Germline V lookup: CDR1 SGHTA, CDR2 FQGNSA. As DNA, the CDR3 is TGTGCCAGCAGCTCTGGACAGGGGAGAGGGTATTCCTACGAGCAGTACTTC. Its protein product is CASSSGQGRGYSYEQYF.

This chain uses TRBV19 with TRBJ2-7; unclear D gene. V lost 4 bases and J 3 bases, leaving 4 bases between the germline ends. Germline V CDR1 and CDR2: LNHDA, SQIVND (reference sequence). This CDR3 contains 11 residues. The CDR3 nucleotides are TGTGCCAGTAGTAGTTTCTACGAGCAGTACTTC. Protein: CASSSFYEQYF.

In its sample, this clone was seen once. CDR3 DNA: TGTGCCAGCAGTTATGGGGAACCTGGCGGGTATGGCTACACCTTC. Its protein is CASSYGEPGGYGYTF. The J gene is TRBJ1-2, the V gene TRBV6-2 or TRBV6-3; no reliable D call. The CDR3 consists of 15 residues. V shed 3 bases and J shed 5 bases, with 16 bases lying between them. Germline CDR1 is MNHEY and CDR2 is SVGEGT.

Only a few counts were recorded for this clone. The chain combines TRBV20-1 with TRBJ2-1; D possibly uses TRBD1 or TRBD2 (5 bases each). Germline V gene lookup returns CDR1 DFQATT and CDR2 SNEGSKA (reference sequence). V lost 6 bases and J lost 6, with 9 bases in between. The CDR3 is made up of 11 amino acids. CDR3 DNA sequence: TGCAGTGCGACAGAGGGCAATGAGCAGTTCTTC. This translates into CSATEGNEQFF.

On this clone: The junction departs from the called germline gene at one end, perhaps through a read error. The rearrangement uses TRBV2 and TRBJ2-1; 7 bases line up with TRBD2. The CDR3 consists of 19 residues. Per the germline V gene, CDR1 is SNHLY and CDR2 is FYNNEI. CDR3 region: CACSYGWGGVGSSYNEQFF. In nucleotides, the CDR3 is TGTGCCTGCAGTTATGGGTGGGGGGGGGTGGGGAGCTCCTACAATGAGCAGTTCTTC.

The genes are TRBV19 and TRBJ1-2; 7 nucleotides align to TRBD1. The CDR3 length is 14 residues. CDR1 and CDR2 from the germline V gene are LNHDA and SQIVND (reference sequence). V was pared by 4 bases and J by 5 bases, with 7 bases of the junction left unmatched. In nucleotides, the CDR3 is TGTGCCAGTAGTAGAACCGGGACAGATTATGGCTACACCTTC. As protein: CASSRTGTDYGYTF.

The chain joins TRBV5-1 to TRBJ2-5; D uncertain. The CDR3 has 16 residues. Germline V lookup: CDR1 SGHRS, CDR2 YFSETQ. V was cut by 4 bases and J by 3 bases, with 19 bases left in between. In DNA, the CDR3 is TGCGCCAGCAGCGGCGCCGCATTAGTGGTTGAAGAGACCCAGTACTTC. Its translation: CASSGAALVVEETQYF.

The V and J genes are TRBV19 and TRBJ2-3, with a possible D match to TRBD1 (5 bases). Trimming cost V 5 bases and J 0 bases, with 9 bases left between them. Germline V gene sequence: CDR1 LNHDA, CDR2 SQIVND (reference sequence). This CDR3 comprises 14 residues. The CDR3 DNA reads TGTGCCAGTAGTTTTGGGGCAAGCACAGATACGCAGTATTTT. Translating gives CASSFGASTDTQYF.

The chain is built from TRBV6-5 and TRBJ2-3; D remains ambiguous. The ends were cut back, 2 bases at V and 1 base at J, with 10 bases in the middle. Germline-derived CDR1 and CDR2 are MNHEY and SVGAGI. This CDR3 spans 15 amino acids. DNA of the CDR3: TGTGCCAGCAGTTACGGCCCACTACGCACAGATACGCAGTATTTT. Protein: CASSYGPLRTDTQYF.

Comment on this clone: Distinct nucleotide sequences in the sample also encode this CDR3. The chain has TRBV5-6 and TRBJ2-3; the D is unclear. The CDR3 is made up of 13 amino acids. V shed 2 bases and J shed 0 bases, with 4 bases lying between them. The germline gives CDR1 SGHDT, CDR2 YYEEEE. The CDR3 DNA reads TGTGCCAGCAGCTTAGGGAGCACAGATACGCAGTATTTT. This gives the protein CASSLGSTDTQYF. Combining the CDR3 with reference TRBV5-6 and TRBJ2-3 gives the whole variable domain DAGVTQSPTHLIKTRGQQVTLRCSPKSGHDTVSWYQQALGQGPQFIFQYYEEEERQRGNFPDRFSGHQFPNYSSELNVNALLLGDSALYLCASSLGSTDTQYFGPGTRLTVL.

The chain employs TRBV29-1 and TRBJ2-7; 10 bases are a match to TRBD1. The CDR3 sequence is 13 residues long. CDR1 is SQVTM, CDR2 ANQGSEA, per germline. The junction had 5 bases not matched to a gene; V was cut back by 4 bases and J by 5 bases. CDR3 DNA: TGCAGCGTTGCTCGGACAGGGGGGAACGAGCAGTACTTC. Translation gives CSVARTGGNEQYF.

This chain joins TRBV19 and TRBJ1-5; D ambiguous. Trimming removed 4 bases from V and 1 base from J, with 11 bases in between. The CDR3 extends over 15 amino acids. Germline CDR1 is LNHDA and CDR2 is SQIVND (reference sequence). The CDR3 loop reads CASSTRTESNQPQHF. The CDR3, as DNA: TGTGCCAGTAGTACCCGGACGGAAAGCAATCAGCCCCAGCATTTT.

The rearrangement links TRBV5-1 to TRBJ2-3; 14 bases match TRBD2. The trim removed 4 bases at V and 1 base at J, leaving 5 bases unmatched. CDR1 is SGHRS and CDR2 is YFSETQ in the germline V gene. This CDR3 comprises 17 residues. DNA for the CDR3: TGCGCCAGCAGCCTGGGACTAGCGGGAGTCGGCACAGATACGCAGTATTTT. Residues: CASSLGLAGVGTDTQYF. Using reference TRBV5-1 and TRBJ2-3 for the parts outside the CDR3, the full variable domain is KAGVTQTPRYLIKTRGQQVTLSCSPISGHRSVSWYQQTPGQGLQFLFEYFSETQRNKGNFPGRFSGRQFSNSRSEMNVSTLELGDSALYLCASSLGLAGVGTDTQYFGPGTRLTVL.

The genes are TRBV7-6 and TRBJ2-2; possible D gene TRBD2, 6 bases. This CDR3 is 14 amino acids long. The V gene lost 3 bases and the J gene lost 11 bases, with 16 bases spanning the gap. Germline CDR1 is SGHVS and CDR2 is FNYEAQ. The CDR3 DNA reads TGTGCCAGCAGCTTCGGTCATCGGGGGATAGAGCTGTTTTTT. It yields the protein CASSFGHRGIELFF.

CDR3 amino acids: CASSPGGGADTQYF. The DNA of the CDR3 is TGTGCCAGCAGCCCTGGGGGGGGTGCAGATACGCAGTATTTT. This chain uses TRBV5-6 with TRBJ2-3, with TRBD2 matching 7 bases. Germline V CDR1 and CDR2: SGHDT, YYEEEE. The CDR3 contains 14 residues. J lost 4 bases, V lost 4 bases, and 6 bases had no gene match.

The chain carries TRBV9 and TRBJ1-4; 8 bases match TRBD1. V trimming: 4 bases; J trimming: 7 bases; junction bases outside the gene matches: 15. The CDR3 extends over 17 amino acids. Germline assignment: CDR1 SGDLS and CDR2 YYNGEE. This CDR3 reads CASSTRTGPGIGEKLFF. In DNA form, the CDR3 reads TGTGCCAGCAGCACCCGGACAGGGCCGGGGATTGGTGAAAAACTGTTTTTT.

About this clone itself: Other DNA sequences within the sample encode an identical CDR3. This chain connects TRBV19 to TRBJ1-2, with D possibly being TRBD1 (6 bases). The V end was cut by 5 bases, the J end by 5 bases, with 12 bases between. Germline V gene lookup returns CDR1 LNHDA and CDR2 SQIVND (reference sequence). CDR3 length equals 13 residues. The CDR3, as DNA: TGTGCCAGTAGTCCACAGGGTTTTTATGGCTACACCTTC. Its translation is CASSPQGFYGYTF.

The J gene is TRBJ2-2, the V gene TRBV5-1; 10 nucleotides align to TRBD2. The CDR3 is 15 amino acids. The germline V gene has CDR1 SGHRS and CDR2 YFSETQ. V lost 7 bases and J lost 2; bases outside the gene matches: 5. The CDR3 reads CASRWTSGNTGELFF. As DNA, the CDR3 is TGCGCCAGCCGATGGACTAGCGGAAACACCGGGGAGCTGTTTTTT.

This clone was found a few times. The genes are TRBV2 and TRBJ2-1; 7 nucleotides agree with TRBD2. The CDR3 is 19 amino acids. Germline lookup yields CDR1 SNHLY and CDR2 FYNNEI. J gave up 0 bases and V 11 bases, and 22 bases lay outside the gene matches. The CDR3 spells CAPSEGWAGEGSSYNEQFF. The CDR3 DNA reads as TGTGCCCCCAGTGAAGGGTGGGCGGGGGAGGGGAGCTCCTACAATGAGCAGTTCTTC.

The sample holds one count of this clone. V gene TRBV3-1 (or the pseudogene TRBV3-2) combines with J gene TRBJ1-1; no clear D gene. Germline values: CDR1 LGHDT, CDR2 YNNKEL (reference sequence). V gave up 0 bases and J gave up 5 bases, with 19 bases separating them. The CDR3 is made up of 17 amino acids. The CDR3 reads CASSQDLSTVTRTEAFF. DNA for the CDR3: TGTGCCAGCAGCCAAGATTTGTCGACTGTAACTCGGACTGAAGCTTTCTTT.

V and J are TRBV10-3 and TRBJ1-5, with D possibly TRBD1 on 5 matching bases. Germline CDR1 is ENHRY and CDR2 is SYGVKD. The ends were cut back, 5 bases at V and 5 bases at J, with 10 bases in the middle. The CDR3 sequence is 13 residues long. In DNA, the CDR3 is TGTGCCATCAGTTATAGGGACGATCAGCCCCAGCATTTT. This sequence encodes CAISYRDDQPQHF.

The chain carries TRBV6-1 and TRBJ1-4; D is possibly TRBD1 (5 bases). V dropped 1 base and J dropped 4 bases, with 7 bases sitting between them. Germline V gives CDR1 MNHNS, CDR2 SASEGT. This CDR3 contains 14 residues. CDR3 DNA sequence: TGTGCCAGCAGTGAAGGCGGGGGTAATGAAAAACTGTTTTTT. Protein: CASSEGGGNEKLFF.